The rows below give T cell receptor beta chains drawn from one sample of a study of T cell repertoires in cytomegalovirus infection. Their specific antigens are unknown. TCRdb redid the calling of the reads with MiXCR, one entry per CDR3 protein. The table has 450,000 to 650,000 distinct CDR3 sequences, roughly 42% seen once; the top ten hold 48%. The sample consisted of cultured PBMCs, taken from culture after CMV antigen stimulation. All receptors come from a human donor in good health (CMV status not recorded). Some clones in this sample may be carry-over from other donors' samples. CDR3s include the opening cysteine and the closing phenylalanine or tryptophan. The D gene is left open where the match is weak. Clone size, where shown, is once, few, many, or a class for clones that have expanded.

CDR3 length	J gene	D gene	clone size	V gene	CDR3 protein	CDR3 DNA
16	TRBJ1-3	-	few	TRBV4-2	CASSQDKSWAVNTIYF	TGTGCCAGCAGCCAAGATAAGTCGTGGGCGGTGAACACCATATATTTT
15	TRBJ1-5	TRBD1	many	TRBV28	CASSPPGTGNQPQHF	TGTGCCAGCAGCCCCCCCGGGACAGGGAATCAGCCCCAGCATTTT
14	TRBJ2-3	TRBD2	-	TRBV20-1	CSARTRESTDTQYF	TGCAGTGCTAGAACGCGGGAGTCCACAGATACGCAGTATTTT
17	TRBJ2-7	TRBD2	few	TRBV10-3	CAISESTFGTSHYEQYF	TGTGCCATCAGTGAGTCGACGTTCGGGACTAGCCATTACGAGCAGTACTTC
16	TRBJ2-1	TRBD2	-	TRBV14	CASSLLTSGKHNEQFF	TGTGCCAGCAGCCTCCTGACTAGCGGGAAACACAATGAGCAGTTCTTC
13	TRBJ2-5	-	-	TRBV5-4	CACSFPQSETQYF	TGTGCCTGCAGCTTCCCTCAGTCTGAGACCCAGTACTTC
13	TRBJ2-7	TRBD1	-	TRBV19	CASSQHTTGGQYF	TGTGCCAGTTCTCAACACACGACAGGGGGGCAGTACTTC
15	TRBJ2-7	-	-	TRBV7-2	CASSLVGAIAYEQYF	TGTGCCAGCAGCTTAGTAGGCGCTATCGCCTACGAGCAGTACTTC
15	TRBJ2-7	TRBD1	few	TRBV28	CASSYITTGPDEQYF	TGTGCCAGCAGTTATATTACGACAGGGCCGGACGAGCAGTACTTC
11	TRBJ2-7	-	-	TRBV19	CATTSNYEQYF	TGTGCCACAACATCAAACTACGAGCAGTACTTC
15	TRBJ2-2	-	-	TRBV5-1	CASSWSRDVGGELFF	TGCGCCAGCAGCTGGTCCCGGGACGTAGGCGGGGAGCTGTTTTTT
13	TRBJ1-1	-	few	TRBV6-1	CASILDGNTEAFF	TGTGCCAGCATACTGGACGGGAACACTGAAGCTTTCTTT
12	TRBJ1-1	-	-	TRBV11-3	CASSSRAGEAFF	TGTGCCAGCAGCTCCCGGGCCGGTGAAGCTTTCTTT
15	TRBJ1-2	-	-	TRBV11-2	CASSSLIGGAYGYTF	TGTGCCAGCAGCTCCCTCATTGGGGGGGCCTATGGCTACACCTTC
15	TRBJ2-3	-	few	TRBV27	CASSFGGSTTDTQYF	TGTGCCAGCAGTTTCGGGGGCTCGACGACAGATACGCAGTATTTT
11	TRBJ1-1	-	few	TRBV4-1	CASSQGGKAFF	TGTGCCAGCAGCCAAGGTGGGAAAGCTTTCTTT
15	TRBJ2-7	-	few	TRBV7-2	CASSSPLRDLYEQYF	TGTGCCAGCAGCTCCCCGCTACGGGATCTCTACGAGCAGTACTTC
15	TRBJ1-2	TRBD1	-	TRBV6-1	CASSYAQGWSGGYTF	TGTGCCAGCAGCTACGCACAGGGGTGGTCGGGCGGCTACACCTTC
14	TRBJ2-5	-	-	TRBV7-2	CASSPRQFQETQYF	TGTGCCAGCAGCCCGCGCCAATTCCAAGAGACCCAGTACTTC
16	TRBJ2-1	-	few	TRBV7-9	CASSYRGVSSYNEQFF	TGTGCCAGCAGCTACCGCGGGGTAAGCTCCTACAATGAGCAGTTCTTC
16	TRBJ1-1	-	-	TRBV7-2	CASSTRTELMNTEAFF	TGTGCCAGCAGTACGAGGACAGAACTCATGAACACTGAAGCTTTCTTT
11	TRBJ1-5	-	few	TRBV6-6	CASSPGQPQHF	TGTGCCAGCAGCCCCGGTCAGCCCCAGCATTTT
15	TRBJ2-7	-	few	TRBV20-1	CSASVLWGRSYEQYF	TGCAGTGCTAGTGTTCTCTGGGGTAGATCCTACGAGCAGTACTTC
13	TRBJ2-5	-	-	TRBV5-6	CASSLGTFWTQYF	TGTGCCAGCAGCTTAGGGACGTTTTGGACCCAGTACTTC
13	TRBJ1-5	-	-	TRBV12-3/TRBV12-4	CASSIAADQPQHF	TGTGCCAGCAGTATCGCGGCAGATCAGCCCCAGCATTTT
17	TRBJ2-1	-	-	TRBV5-4	CASSSAAGSSSYNEQFF	TGTGCCAGCAGCTCAGCAGCGGGCTCGAGCTCCTACAATGAGCAGTTCTTC
18	TRBJ1-2	TRBD1	-	TRBV7-2	CASRRSSGGTGKVYGYTF	TGTGCCAGCAGACGGAGTAGTGGGGGGACAGGGAAAGTCTATGGCTACACCTTC
15	TRBJ1-1	TRBD1	-	TRBV18	CASSPRTGGSTEAFF	TGTGCCAGCTCACCGCGGACAGGGGGCTCCACTGAAGCTTTCTTT
14	TRBJ2-1	-	-	TRBV20-1	CSARFGGGNNEQFF	TGCAGTGCTAGATTTGGGGGCGGCAACAATGAGCAGTTCTTC
13	TRBJ2-2	-	-	TRBV12-3/TRBV12-4	CASSYTGFGELFF	TGTGCCAGCAGTTACACAGGTTTTGGGGAGCTGTTTTTT
14	TRBJ1-1	-	many	TRBV7-2	CASSLGSGNTEAFF	TGTGCCAGCAGCTTAGGGTCGGGGAACACTGAAGCTTTCTTT
15	TRBJ2-2	TRBD2	few	TRBV7-9	CASRTTSASTGELFF	TGTGCCAGCAGGACGACTAGCGCGAGCACCGGGGAGCTGTTTTTT
13	TRBJ2-7	-	-	TRBV12-3/TRBV12-4	CASRTGDSYEQYF	TGTGCCAGCAGGACAGGTGACTCCTACGAGCAGTACTTC
16	TRBJ2-5	-	few	TRBV4-1	CASSQGMGAGLETQYF	TGCGCCAGCAGCCAAGGGATGGGAGCAGGTTTAGAGACCCAGTACTTC
18	TRBJ2-3	-	-	TRBV6-2/TRBV6-3	CASSYSNVRGIRTDTQYF	TGTGCCAGCAGTTACTCGAATGTCCGCGGGATCCGCACAGATACGCAGTATTTT
16	TRBJ2-1	TRBD2	-	TRBV6-1	CASSYPSAGGRNEQFF	TGTGCCAGCAGTTACCCCTCAGCGGGGGGGCGAAATGAGCAGTTCTTC
15	TRBJ1-1	TRBD1	few	TRBV6-5	CASSYSTQGATEAFF	TGTGCCAGCAGTTACTCGACGCAGGGGGCCACTGAAGCTTTCTTT
17	TRBJ2-7	TRBD1	-	TRBV7-8	CASSLTAGGQGGSEQYF	TGTGCCAGCAGCTTAACCGCAGGGGGACAGGGGGGCAGCGAGCAGTACTTC
17	TRBJ1-3	-	-	TRBV4-1	CASSQDPSGGSGNTIYF	TGTGCCAGCAGCCAAGACCCCTCAGGAGGCTCTGGAAACACCATATATTTT
12	TRBJ1-2	-	-	TRBV29-1	CSVAGRGYGYTF	TGCAGCGTCGCCGGCCGCGGGTATGGCTACACCTTC
12	TRBJ2-1	-	-	TRBV20-1	CSATSRGREQFF	TGCAGTGCTACCTCCCGGGGGAGGGAGCAGTTCTTC
14	TRBJ2-7	-	-	TRBV5-1	CASSSRDGGYEQYF	TGCGCCAGCAGCTCCCGGGACGGGGGCTACGAGCAGTACTTC
14	TRBJ1-6	-	-	TRBV6-6	CASSYSGWDSPLHF	TGTGCCAGCAGTTACTCGGGGTGGGATTCACCCCTCCACTTT
10	TRBJ2-3	-	-	TRBV5-5	CASSAGLQSF	TGTGCCAGCAGCGCCGGCTTGCAGTCTTTT